This T cell receptor (beta chain) was recorded in a study of blood T cell repertoires in COVID-19. Study at large: The samples span acute and convalescent COVID-19 from the United States, Italy and Spain.

As processed by the authors: The authors estimated nucleated cell counts from reference gene primer amplification. Sequencing used immunoSEQ multiplex PCR; TCRdb keeps in-frame clones, though not all of them. V and J calls and clone size are copied from that table; D and trimming were computed from the DNA. The sample shows 410,000 or so clones, approximately 89% of them seen only once. Seattle participants joined during active infection and were tracked over time. Losses at the gene ends were 9 bases for V and 4 bases for J; bases not matched to a gene: 18. Germline CDR1 SGHKS, CDR2 YYEKEE (reference sequence). CDR3 length equals 17 residues.

Sequencing was carried out using peripheral blood. V usage is TRBV5-5 and J usage is TRBJ1-2; TRBD1 matches at 10 bases. This clonotype was sampled from a woman aged 40 to 50 with COVID-19, enrolled during active disease. The CDR3: CATAEGPGQGMSYGYTF. CDR3 nucleotides: TGTGCCACCGCCGAGGGACCGGGACAGGGGATGAGCTATGGCTACACCTTC. Filled out from reference TRBV5-5 and TRBJ1-2, the complete variable domain reads DAGVTQSPTHLIKTRGQQVTLRCSPISGHKSVSWYQQVLGQGPQFIFQYYEKEERGRGNFPDRFSARQFPNYSSELNVNALLLGDSALYLCATAEGPGQGMSYGYTFGSGTRLTVV.